The TCR beta chain described here comes from a study of Tregs in tolerant kidney transplant recipients. Here immunoSEQ multiplex PCR was the method, and the copy in TCRdb shows in-frame clones only, minus some. This repertoire shows 15,000 or so clones, roughly 50% found once; its top ten account for over 3%. Notes on this clone: Its target is unknown.

FACS sorting followed a roughly 6-day coculture of CFSE-labeled recipient PBMCs with irradiated graft donor PBMCs. Points from the study as a whole: Findings come from small patient numbers and require larger validation. In tolerant patients, donor-specific Tregs outgrew total Tregs, suggesting antigen-driven expansion.

V lost 3 bases, J lost 8 bases, and 18 bases stayed unmatched. CDR1 is SGHTA, CDR2 FQGNSA, per germline. This CDR3 contains 18 residues. The gene calls are TRBV7-2 and TRBJ2-1; 8 bases are shared with TRBD2. The receptor was derived from a human patient who received a combined kidney and bone marrow transplant. Sequencing was performed on CD4+ T cells from blood cultured with allogeneic cells, taken before the transplant. CDR3 region: CASSFTGPVFGGGYEQFF. CDR3 coding DNA: TGTGCCAGCAGCTTTACGGGACCAGTCTTCGGGGGGGGGTATGAGCAGTTCTTC.